These 18 T cell receptor beta chains originate from one sample sequenced in a study of T-cell reconstitution after alpha-beta-depleted transplantation in children. The library targeted TCRbeta and was prepared with unique molecular identifiers. Via MiXCR, TCRdb re-called the PCR reads, giving one row per CDR3 protein. The top ten hold around 4.5% of the sample, which has 350,000 to 450,000 distinct CDR3 sequences, approximately 12% seen once. Material: PBMCs, obtained from the stem cell graft. These TCRs come from a human donor who donated a stem cell graft to a child with Fanconi anemia.

The J gene is TRBJ2-1, the V gene TRBV6-5; D gene uncertain. Trimming removed 2 bases at V and 4 bases at J, with 15 bases between. In germline, CDR1 is MNHEY, CDR2 SVGAGI. The CDR3 has 16 residues. CDR3 sequence: CASSYQVLGGYNEQFF. Here the CDR3 DNA reads TGTGCCAGCAGTTACCAAGTTCTGGGTGGTTACAATGAGCAGTTCTTC.

This clonotype was observed a few times. Here the CDR3 reads CASGQGRNTEAFF. CDR3 DNA: TGTGCCAGTGGACAGGGGCGGAACACTGAAGCTTTCTTT. The V gene is TRBV19, the J gene TRBJ1-1; 9 nucleotides line up with TRBD1. The CDR3 runs 13 residues. In germline, CDR1 is LNHDA, CDR2 SQIVND (reference sequence). The V and J ends lost 8 bases and 1 base, in that order; junction bases with no gene match: 2.

This clonotype occurred a few times. This sequence joins TRBV4-2 and TRBJ1-2, with a possible D match to TRBD1 (6 bases). Germline V gene lookup returns CDR1 LGHNA and CDR2 YNFKEQ. Trimming left V 1 base short and J 3 bases short, with 18 bases between. The CDR3 loop spans 17 amino acids. This CDR3 reads CASSQGWGGAQDYGYTF. The CDR3 DNA follows: TGTGCCAGCAGCCAAGGGTGGGGGGGGGCGCAGGACTATGGCTACACCTTC.

This clonotype was recorded a few times. The CDR3 region has the DNA TGTGCCAGCACCAAGGGGGACAGGGTAAAGGAAGAGACCCAGTACTTC. Amino acid sequence: CASTKGDRVKEETQYF. V gene TRBV6-1 combines with J gene TRBJ2-5, with 9 bases identical to TRBD1. Germline loops: CDR1 MNHNS, CDR2 SASEGT. Trimming cost V 7 bases and J 3 bases; bases outside gene matches: 12. The CDR3 has 16 amino acids.

The table lists this clonotype with a few counts. This sequence joins TRBV5-6 and TRBJ1-5; D ambiguous. The CDR3 contains 15 residues. V dropped 4 bases and J dropped 0 bases, with 11 bases sitting between them. Per the germline V gene, CDR1 is SGHDT and CDR2 is YYEEEE. The CDR3 region has the DNA TGTGCCAGCAGCGTCGGATCCTATAGCAATCAGCCCCAGCATTTT. This encodes CASSVGSYSNQPQHF.

This clonotype occurred a few times. CDR3 residues: CASSVDGDYGYTF. For the CDR3, the DNA is TGTGCCAGCAGTGTCGACGGAGATTATGGCTACACCTTC. V is TRBV6-2 or TRBV6-3 and J is TRBJ1-2; D gene ambiguous. There are 13 residues in the CDR3. Germline V gene sequence: CDR1 MNHEY, CDR2 SVGEGT. Trimming took off 5 bases at V and 5 bases at J, with 12 bases between the two ends.

In this sample, this clonotype turned up a few times. This chain joins TRBV12-3 or TRBV12-4 and TRBJ1-1; D gene uncertain. This CDR3 is built from 13 residues. Trimming cost V 5 bases and J 5 bases, with 12 bases left between them. CDR3 bases: TGTGCCAGCAGTCCCTCGGGGTTTACTGAAGCTTTCTTT. Its protein is CASSPSGFTEAFF.

The genes are TRBV5-6 and TRBJ2-1; D possibly corresponds to TRBD1 (5 bases). Trimming took 4 bases from V and 6 from J, leaving 14 bases between them. CDR1 and CDR2 (germline): SGHDT, YYEEEE. This CDR3 spans 14 amino acids. The CDR3 nucleotides are TGTGCCAGCAGCCGTCCAGACACAGGCAATGAGCAGTTCTTC. As protein: CASSRPDTGNEQFF.

The sample holds a few counts of this clonotype. The rearrangement uses TRBV6-1 and TRBJ2-7; a possible D gene is TRBD1 (5 bases). The CDR3 runs to 11 residues. Germline lookup yields CDR1 MNHNS and CDR2 SASEGT. V was cut by 8 bases and J by 6 bases, with 11 bases left in between. The CDR3 here is CASETGLEQYF. CDR3 nucleotides: TGTGCCAGCGAAACAGGCCTCGAGCAGTACTTC.

This clonotype came up a few times. V usage is TRBV4-3 and J usage is TRBJ1-2, with D possibly being TRBD1 (5 bases). Trimming pared 1 base from V and 8 bases from J, leaving 11 bases between. The germline V gene encodes CDR1 LGHNA and CDR2 YSLEER. The CDR3 length is 13 residues. The CDR3 loop reads CASSQVRGAGYTF. Written as DNA, the CDR3 is TGCGCCAGCAGCCAAGTAAGGGGTGCGGGCTACACCTTC.

The sample holds many counts of this clonotype. This chain connects TRBV5-1 to TRBJ1-2; D ambiguous. Looked up from germline, CDR1 is SGHRS and CDR2 is YFSETQ. With 0 bases removed from V and 1 base from J, the gap between germline ends came to 10 bases. The CDR3 covers 15 residues. CDR3 nucleotide sequence: TGCGCCAGCAGCTTGGACGTGGGGAATAACTATGGCTACACCTTC. The encoded protein is CASSLDVGNNYGYTF.

This clonotype was detected only a few times. The chain uses TRBV12-3 or TRBV12-4 and TRBJ1-4; tentatively, D is TRBD1 (6 bases). The ends were cut back, 5 bases at V and 2 bases at J, with 12 bases in the middle. The CDR3 sequence is 15 residues long. The CDR3 DNA reads as TGTGCCAGCAGTCCTCAGGGGAATACTAATGAAAAACTGTTTTTT. This sequence encodes CASSPQGNTNEKLFF.

This chain uses TRBV20-1 with TRBJ2-7; D is perhaps TRBD1 or TRBD2 (5 bases each). The CDR3 is 18 amino acids. The V and J ends lost 1 base and 0 bases respectively, with 22 bases between them. Per germline, CDR1 DFQATT and CDR2 SNEGSKA (reference sequence). The CDR3 region is CSARVPVDSGPFSYEQYF. CDR3 nucleotide sequence: TGCAGTGCTAGAGTTCCCGTGGACTCGGGACCCTTCTCCTACGAGCAGTACTTC.

The genes are TRBV11-2 and TRBJ1-4; 9 positions agree with TRBD1. The CDR3 loop spans 16 amino acids. Germline V gives CDR1 SGHAT, CDR2 FQNNGV. After removal of 5 bases from V and 5 bases from J, the junction contained 9 bases not matched to a gene. The CDR3 region has the DNA TGTGCCAGCAGCCCGGGGACAGGGCCGGTCAATGAAAAACTGTTTTTT. Translation: CASSPGTGPVNEKLFF.

The table lists this clonotype with a few counts. V gene TRBV6-2 or TRBV6-3 combines with J gene TRBJ2-1; no clear D gene. Germline lookup yields CDR1 MNHEY and CDR2 SVGEGT. The CDR3 is made up of 14 amino acids. V shed 6 bases and J shed 3 bases, with 12 bases lying between them. CDR3 in amino acids: CASRTRTVYNEQFF. The CDR3, as DNA: TGTGCCAGCAGGACGAGAACGGTCTACAATGAGCAGTTCTTC.

This clonotype was found many times. The rearrangement links TRBV12-3 or TRBV12-4 to TRBJ1-1; D ambiguous. V lost 6 bases and J 4 bases, leaving 12 bases between the germline ends. The CDR3 runs to 13 residues. The CDR3 loop is CASRLSFVTEAFF. CDR3 nucleotides: TGTGCCAGCAGGCTCTCTTTCGTCACTGAAGCTTTCTTT.

This chain uses TRBV5-8 with TRBJ2-1, with D maybe TRBD2 (5 bases). There are 15 residues in the CDR3. Per the germline V gene, CDR1 is SGHTS and CDR2 is YDEGEE. V lost 3 bases and J lost 0, with 10 bases in between. CDR3 nucleotide sequence: TGTGCCAGCAGCTCGACCCGGGACTCCTACAATGAGCAGTTCTTC. Its translation is CASSSTRDSYNEQFF.

This clonotype was seen a handful of times. The chain joins TRBV7-9 to TRBJ2-5; D is unresolved. The germline V and J ends were trimmed by 4 bases and 4 bases, with 7 bases remaining between them. The CDR3 contains 12 residues. CDR1 and CDR2 from the germline V gene are SEHNR and FQNEAQ (reference sequence). CDR3 sequence reads: CASSSVTETQYF. The CDR3 coding sequence is TGTGCCAGCAGCTCGGTCACAGAGACCCAGTACTTC.